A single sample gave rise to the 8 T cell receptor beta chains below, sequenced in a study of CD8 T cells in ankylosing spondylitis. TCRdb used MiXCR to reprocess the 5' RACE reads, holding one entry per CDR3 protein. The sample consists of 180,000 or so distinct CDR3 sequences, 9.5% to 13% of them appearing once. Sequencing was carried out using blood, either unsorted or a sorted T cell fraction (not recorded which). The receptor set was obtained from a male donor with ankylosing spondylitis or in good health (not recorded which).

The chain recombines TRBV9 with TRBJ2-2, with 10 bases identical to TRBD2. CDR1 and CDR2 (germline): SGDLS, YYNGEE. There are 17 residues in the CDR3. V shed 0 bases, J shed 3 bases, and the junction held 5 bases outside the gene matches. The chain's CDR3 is CASSVELAGAYTGELFF. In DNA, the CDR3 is TGTGCCAGCAGCGTAGAGCTAGCGGGGGCCTACACCGGGGAGCTGTTTTTT.

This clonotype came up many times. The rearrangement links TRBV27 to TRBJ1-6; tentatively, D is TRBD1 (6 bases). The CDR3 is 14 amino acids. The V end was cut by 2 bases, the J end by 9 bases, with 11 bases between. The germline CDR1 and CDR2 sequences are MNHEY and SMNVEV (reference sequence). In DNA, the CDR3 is TGTGCCAGCAGTTTACGGGGGCGGTTTTCACCCCTCCACTTT. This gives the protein CASSLRGRFSPLHF.

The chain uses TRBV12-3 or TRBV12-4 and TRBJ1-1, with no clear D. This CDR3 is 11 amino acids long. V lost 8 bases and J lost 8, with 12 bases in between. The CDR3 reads CASLEGIEAFF. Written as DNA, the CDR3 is TGTGCCAGCCTGGAGGGAATAGAAGCTTTCTTT.

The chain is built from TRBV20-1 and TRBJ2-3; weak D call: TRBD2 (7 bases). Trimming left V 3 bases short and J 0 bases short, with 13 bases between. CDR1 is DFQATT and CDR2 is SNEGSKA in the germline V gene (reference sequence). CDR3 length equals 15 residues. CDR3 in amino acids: CSASGGLTSTDTQYF. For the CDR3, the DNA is TGCAGTGCTAGCGGGGGGCTTACTAGCACAGATACGCAGTATTTT.

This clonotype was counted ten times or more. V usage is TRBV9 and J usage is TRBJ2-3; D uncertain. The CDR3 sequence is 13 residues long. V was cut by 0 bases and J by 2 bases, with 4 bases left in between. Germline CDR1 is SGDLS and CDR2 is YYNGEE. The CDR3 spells CASSVANTDTQYF. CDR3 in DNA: TGTGCCAGCAGCGTAGCTAACACAGATACGCAGTATTTT.

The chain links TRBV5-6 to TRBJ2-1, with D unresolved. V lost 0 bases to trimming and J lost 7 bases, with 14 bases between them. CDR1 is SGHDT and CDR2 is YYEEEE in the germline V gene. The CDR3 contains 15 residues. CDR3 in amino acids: CASSLAGPTRNEQFF. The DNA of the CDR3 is TGTGCCAGCAGCTTGGCCGGGCCCACAAGGAATGAGCAGTTCTTC. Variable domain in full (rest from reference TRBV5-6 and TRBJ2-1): DAGVTQSPTHLIKTRGQQVTLRCSPKSGHDTVSWYQQALGQGPQFIFQYYEEEERQRGNFPDRFSGHQFPNYSSELNVNALLLGDSALYLCASSLAGPTRNEQFFGPGTRLTVL.

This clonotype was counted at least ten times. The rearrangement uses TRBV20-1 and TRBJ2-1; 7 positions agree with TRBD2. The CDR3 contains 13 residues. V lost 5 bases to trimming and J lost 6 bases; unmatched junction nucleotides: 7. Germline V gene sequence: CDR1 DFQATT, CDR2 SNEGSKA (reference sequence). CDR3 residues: CSAQWASGNEQFF. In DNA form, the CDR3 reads TGCAGTGCTCAGTGGGCTAGCGGCAATGAGCAGTTCTTC.

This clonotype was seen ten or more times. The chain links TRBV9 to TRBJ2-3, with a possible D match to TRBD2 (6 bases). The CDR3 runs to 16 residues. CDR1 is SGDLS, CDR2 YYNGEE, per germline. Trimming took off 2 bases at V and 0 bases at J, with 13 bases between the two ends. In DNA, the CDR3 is TGTGCCAGCAGCGTTGTAGCGGCCTCTAGCACAGATACGCAGTATTTT. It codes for CASSVVAASSTDTQYF.